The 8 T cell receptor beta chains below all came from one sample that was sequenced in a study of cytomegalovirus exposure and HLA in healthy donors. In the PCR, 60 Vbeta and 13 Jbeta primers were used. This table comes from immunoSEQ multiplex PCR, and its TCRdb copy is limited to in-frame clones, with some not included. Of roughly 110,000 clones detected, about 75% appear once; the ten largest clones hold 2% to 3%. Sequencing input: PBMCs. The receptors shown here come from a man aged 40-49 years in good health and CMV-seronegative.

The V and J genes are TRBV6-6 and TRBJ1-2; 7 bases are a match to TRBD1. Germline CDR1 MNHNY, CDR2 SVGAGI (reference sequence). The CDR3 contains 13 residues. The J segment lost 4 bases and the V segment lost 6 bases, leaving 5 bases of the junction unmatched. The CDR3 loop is CASSEGGSYGYTF. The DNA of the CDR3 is TGTGCCAGCAGCGAAGGGGGCTCCTATGGCTACACCTTC.

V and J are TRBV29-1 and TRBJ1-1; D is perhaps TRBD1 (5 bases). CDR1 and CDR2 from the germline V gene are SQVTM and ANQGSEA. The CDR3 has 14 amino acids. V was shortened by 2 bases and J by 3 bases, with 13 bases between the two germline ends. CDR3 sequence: CSVERGGRDTEAFF. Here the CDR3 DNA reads TGCAGCGTTGAAAGGGGAGGGAGGGACACTGAAGCTTTCTTT.

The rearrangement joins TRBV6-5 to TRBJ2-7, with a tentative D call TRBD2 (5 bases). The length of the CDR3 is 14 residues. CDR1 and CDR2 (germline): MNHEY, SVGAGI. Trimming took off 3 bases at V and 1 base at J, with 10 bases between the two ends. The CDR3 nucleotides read TGTGCCAGCAGTTATAGAGAGGGTTCCTACGAGCAGTACTTC. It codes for CASSYREGSYEQYF.

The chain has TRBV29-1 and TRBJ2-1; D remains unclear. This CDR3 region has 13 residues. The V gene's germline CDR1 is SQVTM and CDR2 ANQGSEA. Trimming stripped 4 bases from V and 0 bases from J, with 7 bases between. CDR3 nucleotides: TGCAGCGTTGGGCGGAGCTCCTACAATGAGCAGTTCTTC. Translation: CSVGRSSYNEQFF.

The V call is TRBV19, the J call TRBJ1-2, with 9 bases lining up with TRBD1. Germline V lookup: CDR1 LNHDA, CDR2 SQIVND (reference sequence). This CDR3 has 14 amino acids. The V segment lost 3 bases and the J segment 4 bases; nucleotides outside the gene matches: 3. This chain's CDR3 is CASSMGDRVYGYTF. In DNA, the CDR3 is TGTGCCAGTAGTATGGGGGACAGGGTCTATGGCTACACCTTC.

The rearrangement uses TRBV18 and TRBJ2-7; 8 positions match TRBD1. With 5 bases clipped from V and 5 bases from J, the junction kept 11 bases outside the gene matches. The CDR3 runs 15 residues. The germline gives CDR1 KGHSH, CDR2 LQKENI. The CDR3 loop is CASSTTGDPWDEQYF. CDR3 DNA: TGTGCCAGCTCAACGACAGGGGACCCTTGGGACGAGCAGTACTTC.

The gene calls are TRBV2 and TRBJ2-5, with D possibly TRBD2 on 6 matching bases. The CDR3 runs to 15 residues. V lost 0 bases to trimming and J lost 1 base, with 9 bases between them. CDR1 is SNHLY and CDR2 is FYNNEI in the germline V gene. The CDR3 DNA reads TGTGCCAGCAGTGAAGCGGGGGACTTCCAAGAGACCCAGTACTTC. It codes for CASSEAGDFQETQYF.

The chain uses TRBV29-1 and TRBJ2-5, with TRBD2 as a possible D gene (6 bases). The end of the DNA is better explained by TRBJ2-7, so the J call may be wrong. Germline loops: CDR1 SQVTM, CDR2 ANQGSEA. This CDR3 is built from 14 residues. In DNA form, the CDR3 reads TGCAGCGTTGATAAGCTCGGGAGCTCCTACGAGCAGTACTTC. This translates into CSVDKLGSSYEQYF.